The clone carrying this T cell receptor beta chain was detected many times. What it binds is unknown. Researchers took RNA transcripts and amplified the TCR beta CDR3 regions from them. A first-round RT-PCR of the TCR CDR3 used the HTBI primer set. TCRdb passed the multiplex PCR reads through MiXCR, listing each CDR3 protein once. The table lists hundreds of thousands of distinct CDR3 sequences, roughly 14% of them singletons. V lost 6 bases to trimming and J lost 2 bases; unmatched junction nucleotides: 5. Germline values: CDR1 MNHNS, CDR2 SASEGT. This CDR3 is 14 amino acids long. The data were obtained in a study of T cells in Graves' hyperthyroidism and ophthalmopathy. Looking at the study overall: The blood sample was taken at first diagnosis, before treatment began. Whole-study results and caveats: A model built on 13 V-J features separated ophthalmopathy from stable hyperthyroidism.

Uncontrolled infection, other autoimmune disease, pregnancy or lactation disqualified patients from enrolment. From under 12 ml of fresh peripheral blood, PBMCs were isolated. Input material: blood. The sequence derives from a man aged 18 to 35 with Graves' ophthalmopathy. The rearrangement links TRBV6-1 to TRBJ2-3; 7 nucleotides align to TRBD2. DNA for the CDR3: TGTGCCAGCAGGAGCGGGACTAACACAGATACGCAGTATTTT. It is translated as CASRSGTNTDTQYF.